This is a list of T cell receptor beta chains from one sample in a study of CD8+CD57+ T cells in acquired aplastic anemia. TCRdb itself ran the reads through MiXCR, one entry per CDR3 protein. The sample consists of around 400,000 distinct CDR3 sequences, roughly 68% of them appearing once. The sequenced sample consisted of sorted CD4+, CD8+, or CD8+CD57+ T cells (not recorded which) from PBMCs. The receptor source for this set is a human donor in good health, serving as a control. The CDR3 runs from the conserved cysteine through the conserved F or W. Each record gives: D gene, V gene, J gene, clone size, CDR3 protein, CDR3 DNA. A D gene is named only where the DNA matches it firmly. Clone size is not always given. Where it is, it says once, few, many or a class for expanded clones.

D: TRBD2; V: TRBV29-1; J: TRBJ2-5; size: few; CDR3: CSVDRPWREGRWETQYF; DNA: TGCAGCGTTGACCGCCCCTGGCGGGAGGGCCGCTGGGAGACCCAGTACTTC
D: -; V: TRBV5-4; J: TRBJ1-2; size: once; CDR3: CASSLAGSSDGYTF; DNA: TGTGCCAGCAGCTTGGCAGGGAGTTCTGATGGCTACACCTTC
D: -; V: TRBV7-9; J: TRBJ2-7; size: -; CDR3: CASSSQGKESPLHYF; DNA: TGTGCCAGCAGCTCCCAGGGTAAGGAGTCACCCCTCCACTACTTC
D: -; V: TRBV20-1; J: TRBJ2-3; size: -; CDR3: CSATAQTYQYF; DNA: TGCAGTGCTACGGCCCAAACCTACCAGTATTTT
D: -; V: TRBV19; J: TRBJ1-1; size: many; CDR3: CASSYLDRPNTEAFF; DNA: TGTGCCAGTAGTTATTTGGACAGACCTAACACTGAAGCTTTCTTT
D: TRBD1; V: TRBV7-6; J: TRBJ2-7; size: -; CDR3: CASSPRTGYEQYF; DNA: TGTGCCAGCAGCCCGCGGACAGGGTACGAGCAGTACTTC
D: TRBD2; V: TRBV7-7; J: TRBJ2-3; size: -; CDR3: CASSDGLGADTQYQYF; DNA: TGTGCCAGCAGCGACGGACTAGGCGCAGATACGCAGTATCAGTATTTT
D: -; V: TRBV10-2; J: TRBJ1-1; size: -; CDR3: CASIVTVGDTEAFF; DNA: TGCGCCAGCATTGTTACCGTTGGGGACACCGAAGCATTCTTT
D: -; V: TRBV5-1; J: TRBJ1-1; size: -; CDR3: CASSPGTAGAAFF; DNA: TGCGCCAGCAGCCCCGGCACGGCGGGGGCAGCTTTCTTT
D: TRBD1; V: TRBV7-8; J: TRBJ2-5; size: -; CDR3: CASSSYRDRQETQYF; DNA: TGTGCCAGCAGTTCTTACCGGGACAGGCAAGAGACCCAGTACTTC
D: -; V: TRBV30; J: TRBJ2-7; size: many; CDR3: CAWGRGEQVYEQYF; DNA: TGTGCCTGGGGGCGGGGCGAACAAGTCTACGAGCAGTACTTC
D: -; V: TRBV12-3/TRBV12-4; J: TRBJ2-7; size: -; CDR3: CASMSAGQHEQYF; DNA: TGTGCCAGCATGTCAGCAGGGCAGCACGAGCAGTACTTC
D: -; V: TRBV5-1; J: TRBJ2-7; size: once; CDR3: CASSFGLTNTDEQYF; DNA: TGCGCCAGCAGCTTTGGACTGACGAACACCGACGAGCAGTACTTC
D: -; V: TRBV7-8; J: TRBJ2-7; size: -; CDR3: CASSHGAHQPQHYF; DNA: TGTGCCAGCAGCCACGGGGCTCATCAGCCCCAGCATTACTTC
D: -; V: TRBV7-8; J: TRBJ2-1; size: -; CDR3: CASSTRRKAYNEQQFF; DNA: TGTGCCAGCAGCACCCGACGGAAAGCCTACAATGAGCAGCAGTTCTTC
D: -; V: TRBV2; J: TRBJ1-6; size: -; CDR3: CASSRTAFYVCAFGSGPLDSPLHF; DNA: TGTGCCAGCAGTAGGACAGCTTTCTATGTCTGTGCCTTCGGTTCAGGACCATTAGACTCACCCCTCCACTTT